The 7 T cell receptor beta chains listed next were all sequenced from one sample in a study of shared clonotypes between healthy human individuals. Data came from immunoSEQ multiplex PCR; TCRdb stores just in-frame clones and leaves some out. In the table there are over a million clones, approximately 78% of which are singletons. Sample: memory CD4+ T cells from PBMCs. The subset denotes: CD45RA-negative fraction. Source of these receptors: a man aged 18 to 30 in good health. Some clones in this sample may be carry-over from other donors' samples.

The chain has TRBV7-2 and TRBJ2-2; TRBD1 is a possible D gene (5 bases). The V end lost 5 bases, the J end lost 6 bases, and 10 bases lay between the germline ends. Germline-derived CDR1 and CDR2 are SGHTA and FQGNSA. The CDR3 loop spans 13 amino acids. CDR3 region: CASSLQVAGELFF. In DNA, the CDR3 is TGTGCCAGCAGCCTACAGGTGGCCGGGGAGCTGTTTTTT.

The chain links TRBV9 to TRBJ2-5; D might be TRBD2 (6 bases). Germline values: CDR1 SGDLS, CDR2 YYNGEE. The V end lost 4 bases, the J end lost 5 bases, and 15 bases lay between the germline ends. The CDR3 is 14 amino acids. The DNA of the CDR3 is TGTGCCAGCAGCTTAACCGGGAGCGGGGAGACCCAGTACTTC. Its translation: CASSLTGSGETQYF. The full variable domain, its missing parts supplied by reference TRBV9 and TRBJ2-5, is DSGVTQTPKHLITATGQRVTLRCSPRSGDLSVYWYQQSLDQGLQFLIQYYNGEERAKGNILERFSAQQFPDLHSELNLSSLELGDSALYFCASSLTGSGETQYFGPGTRLLVL.

The rearrangement links TRBV15 to TRBJ1-4; no clear D. Trimming shortened V by 1 base and J by 11 bases, and 11 bases separated the two germline ends. CDR3 length: 13 residues. CDR1 and CDR2 from the germline V gene are LNHNV and YYDKDF (reference sequence). CDR3 sequence: CATSRGGEGKLFF. DNA of the CDR3: TGTGCCACCAGCAGAGGTGGGGAGGGCAAACTGTTTTTT.

The chain is built from TRBV28 and TRBJ2-3; a weak D match, TRBD1 (5 bases). CDR3 length: 16 residues. Trimming shortened V by 8 bases and J by 0 bases, and 18 bases separated the two germline ends. Per the germline V gene, CDR1 is MDHEN and CDR2 is SYDVKM. In DNA form, the CDR3 reads TGTGCCAGCTCCGGCTTTGGGGCGGAAAGCACAGATACGCAGTATTTT. It yields the protein CASSGFGAESTDTQYF.

This chain joins TRBV5-1 and TRBJ2-3; 15 bases agree with TRBD2. V gave up 4 bases and J gave up 5 bases; unmatched junction bases: 8. The CDR3 runs 17 residues. Looked up from germline, CDR1 is SGHRS and CDR2 is YFSETQ. The CDR3 protein is CASSTGGLAGGQDTQYF. The CDR3 DNA reads as TGCGCCAGCAGCACCGGGGGACTAGCGGGAGGCCAAGATACGCAGTATTTT.

The V call is TRBV19, the J call TRBJ2-2; D is unclear. The CDR3 consists of 15 residues. V was shortened by 5 bases and J by 0 bases, with 10 bases between the two germline ends. The germline CDR1 and CDR2 sequences are LNHDA and SQIVND (reference sequence). Here the CDR3 reads CASSFRTANTGELFF. The CDR3 DNA sequence: TGTGCCAGTAGTTTTCGGACGGCGAACACCGGGGAGCTGTTTTTT.

The chain couples TRBV30 to TRBJ2-2; D is ambiguous. CDR1 and CDR2 from the germline V gene are GTSNPN and SVGIG (reference sequence). V was cut by 5 bases and J by 3 bases, with 10 bases left in between. The CDR3 totals 13 residues. This CDR3 reads CAWETDYTGELFF. CDR3 bases: TGTGCCTGGGAGACGGATTACACCGGGGAGCTGTTTTTT.